This TCR beta chain was retrieved from a study of shared clonotypes between healthy human individuals. Whole-study findings and limits: Clonotypes not shared had lower generation probabilities than those common to all four donors.

In the authors' methods: ImmunoSEQ supplied junction-only sequences lacking quality scores, so filtering was different. The repertoire was sequenced with immunoSEQ multiplex PCR; TCRdb's copy has only in-frame clones and lacks some. V, J and clone size reflect that table, while D and trimming were determined from the DNA. The sample lists 850,000 to 1,200,000 clones; around 74% were seen once. Concerning this clone itself: The antigen is not known.

Sequencing was carried out using memory CD4+ T cells sorted from blood. Described subset: CD45RA-negative fraction. The sequence came from a man in his late teens or twenties in good health.

The CDR3 DNA follows: TGCGCCAGCAGCTTGAAAGCTTCGAACACCGGGGAGCTGTTTTTT. Its protein is CASSLKASNTGELFF. The chain couples TRBV5-1 to TRBJ2-2; D gene unclear. The germline V and J ends were trimmed by 1 base and 0 bases, with 7 bases remaining between them. From germline, CDR1 is SGHRS and CDR2 YFSETQ. The CDR3 runs 15 residues.